This TCR beta chain appears in the sequencing data of a study of blood T cell repertoires in COVID-19 (dated by TCRdb to 2019 to 2021). About the investigation overall: Samples from collaborators originated in the United States, Italy and Spain and spanned both the acute and convalescent phases of COVID-19. The prospective study material was composed of cDNA or gDNA derived from T cells, B-cell-depleted T cells, or PBMCs. Deeply sampled blood TCRbeta repertoires from subjects exposed to, actively infected with, or recovered from COVID-19 were included in the dataset. The repertoires were made available in a free public database intended to serve as a resource for research on the immune response to SARS-CoV-2. The samples were drawn from the first 160 participants of the ongoing ImmuneRACE study and from more than 1,000 subjects provided by 6 global collaborators. The sample metadata nearly always contained a de-identified subject ID, COVID-19 status, age in years and sex. HLA class I and class II types, where available, came from metadata supplied by the sample provider rather than from assay-based typing. The paper's findings and limits, for the study overall: The amount of clinical and demographic metadata varied by source and participant and was provided uncurated.

In the prospective study, participants were about 18 to 90 years old, resided in approximately 22 geographic areas of the United States, and were enrolled through a virtual design. Cohort assignment in the prospective study relied on participant-reported clinical history from a screening survey and a study questionnaire. Recovered participants in ImmuneRACE Cohort 3 were defined by two consecutive negative NP/OP PCR tests, clearance by a healthcare professional, or resolution of symptoms. In the prospective study, whole blood, serum and a nasopharyngeal or oropharyngeal swab were collected from each participant by mobile phlebotomists. Participants in the prospective study had the option to provide additional blood draws and questionnaires over a roughly 2-month period. Before DNA extraction, prospective study blood samples were shipped either frozen or at room temperature. Regarding this clone: Its antigen remains undetermined. Base qualities are missing; no much larger clone stands one base away.

The V end gives up 6 bases and the J end 8 bases, leaving 9 bases in the junction not matched to a gene. CDR1 and CDR2 were assigned from the germline V gene as SNHLY and FYNNEI. The cysteine opens and the phenylalanine closes a CDR3 of 13 amino acids. CDR3 DNA is the only sequence kept; it has 39 bases, read in frame from the first base. TCRbeta CDR3 regions were amplified from genomic DNA using the immunoSEQ Assay, a bias-controlled multiplex PCR. As for the original processing: The number of nucleated cells in each sample was estimated from the amplification of reference gene primers within the assay. To quantify the absolute abundance of each unique TCRbeta CDR3 rearrangement, sequence reads were collapsed and filtered. For each sample, productive Simpson clonality was calculated by taking the square root of Simpson's diversity index across productive rearrangements. As stored in TCRdb, this immuneACCESS dataset retains in-frame rearrangements with V and J assigned. A fraction of the clones does not appear; measured against another copy, unresolved V genes explain less than half of the discrepancy, and the remainder lacks a known reason. V and J calls plus clone size are reproduced from that table; the DNA served to infer D and trimming. For this sample there are a few hundred thousand clones; 80% to 90% appear just once. 0.95% to 1.2% of the sample is taken by the ten largest.

The clonotype originates from a man aged 25 to 45 who had recovered from COVID-19. The rearrangement combines TRBV2 with TRBJ1-2; 7 bases in the junction line up with TRBD1. The sample consisted of PBMCs or T cells enriched from blood (not recorded which). DNA sequence: TGTGCCAGCAGACAAGACAGGGCGGAAGGCTACACCTTC. It translates to CASRQDRAEGYTF.